The 19 T cell receptor beta chains below were found in one sample sequenced in a study of T cell repertoires in cytomegalovirus infection. The antigens of these receptors remain unknown. MiXCR, applied by TCRdb to the reads, yields one record per CDR3 protein. The sample carries about 830,000 distinct CDR3 sequences, about 33% recorded once. This sample comprised cultured CD8+ T cells from PBMCs, obtained from culture after CMV antigen stimulation. Source of these receptors: a human donor in good health (CMV status not recorded). Some clones in this sample may be carry-over from other donors' samples.

The chain employs TRBV4-1 and TRBJ1-6; D possibly corresponds to TRBD1 (6 bases). V lost 0 bases, J lost 7 bases, and 10 bases lay in between. Germline V lookup: CDR1 MGHRA, CDR2 YSYEKL. The CDR3 length is 15 residues. The CDR3 is CASSQDRGTNSPLHF. The CDR3 DNA follows: TGCGCCAGCAGCCAAGATCGGGGGACAAATTCACCCCTCCACTTT.

The chain couples TRBV6-4 to TRBJ2-3; tentatively, D is TRBD1 (6 bases). The germline CDR1 and CDR2 sequences are MRHNA and SNTAGT. Trimming removed 4 bases at V and 0 bases at J, with 11 bases between. This CDR3 is built from 15 residues. Here the CDR3 DNA reads TGTGCCAGCAGTGGCACAGGGTTTAGCACAGATACGCAGTATTTT. Its translation: CASSGTGFSTDTQYF.

The V gene is TRBV15, the J gene TRBJ2-1; 11 bases agree with TRBD2. Losses at the gene ends were 2 bases for V and 11 bases for J; bases not matched to a gene: 2. Germline CDR1 reads LNHNV; CDR2 reads YYDKDF (reference sequence). The CDR3 sequence is 13 residues long. The CDR3 nucleotides read TGTGCCACCAGCAGACTAGCGGGGGGACAGCAGTTCTTC. The encoded protein is CATSRLAGGQQFF.

This chain uses TRBV4-1 with TRBJ1-1; 10 bases line up with TRBD1. The CDR3 totals 16 residues. Germline CDR1 and CDR2: MGHRA and YSYEKL. V lost 1 base to trimming and J lost 4 bases; unmatched junction nucleotides: 6. The CDR3 region is CASSQAGTGVGTEAFF. CDR3 sequence (DNA): TGCGCCAGCAGCCAAGCCGGGACAGGGGTGGGCACTGAAGCTTTCTTT.

In this sample, this clonotype turned up many times. The CDR3, as DNA: TGTGCCAGCAGCTTAGAACAGGGGGCATACTATGGCTACACCTTC. Amino acid sequence: CASSLEQGAYYGYTF. The chain is built from TRBV7-2 and TRBJ1-2; 9 nucleotides agree with TRBD1. This CDR3 contains 15 residues. Trimming took 1 base from V and 3 from J; bases not matched to a gene: 3. The germline CDR1 and CDR2 sequences are SGHTA and FQGNSA.

In regard to this clonotype: A much more abundant neighbour one base away suggests this may be a read error. This sequence joins TRBV7-6 and TRBJ2-1, with 9 nucleotides matching TRBD1. This CDR3 comprises 13 residues. The germline gives CDR1 SGHVS, CDR2 FNYEAQ. Here the CDR3 reads CVSMDRGYNEQFF. The CDR3 nucleotides are TGTGTCAGTATGGACAGGGGCTACAATGAGCAGTTCTTC.

This chain uses TRBV25-1 with TRBJ2-3; 10 bases match TRBD2. The V gene's germline CDR1 is MGHDK and CDR2 SYGVNS. Trimming took 7 bases from V and 1 from J; bases not matched to a gene: 2. This CDR3 has 14 residues. CDR3 DNA: TGTGCCAGCAAGACTAGCGGGCGCACAGATACGCAGTATTTT. The encoded protein is CASKTSGRTDTQYF.

This sequence joins TRBV13 and TRBJ1-1; a possible D gene is TRBD1 (5 bases). Trimming left V 1 base short and J 4 bases short, with 13 bases between. The CDR3 is made up of 15 amino acids. CDR1 and CDR2 from the germline V gene are PRHDT and FYEKMQ (reference sequence). CDR3 in DNA: TGTGCCAGCAGCTTAGAAGCCAGGGAAGTCACTGAAGCTTTCTTT. Translation gives CASSLEAREVTEAFF.

The chain couples TRBV18 to TRBJ2-7; 10 bases fit TRBD2. J gave up 3 bases and V 2 bases, and 7 bases lay outside the gene matches. The CDR3 is made up of 16 amino acids. The germline gives CDR1 KGHSH, CDR2 LQKENI. CDR3 residues: CASSPRVGTSDYEQYV. The CDR3 DNA sequence: TGTGCCAGCTCACCAAGGGTTGGGACTAGCGACTACGAGCAGTACGTC.

This clonotype has a count of ten or more. The V and J genes are TRBV7-9 and TRBJ2-7; D perhaps matches TRBD2 (6 bases). V was cut by 5 bases and J by 3 bases, with 11 bases left in between. CDR1 SEHNR and CDR2 FQNEAQ come from the germline V gene (reference sequence). The CDR3 covers 13 residues. CDR3 coding DNA: TGTGCCAGCAGCCCGCGGGACTTCTACGAGCAGTACGTC. It yields the protein CASSPRDFYEQYV.

The V and J genes are TRBV28 and TRBJ2-1; TRBD1 matches at 10 bases. The V segment lost 2 bases and the J segment 3 bases; nucleotides outside the gene matches: 13. The CDR3 is 19 residues long. Germline values: CDR1 MDHEN, CDR2 SYDVKM. CDR3 region: CASSLTLPTGGFFYNEQFF. CDR3 DNA sequence: TGTGCCAGCAGTTTAACGCTTCCGACAGGGGGCTTTTTCTACAATGAGCAGTTCTTC.

V usage is TRBV29-1 and J usage is TRBJ2-7; 8 bases are shared with TRBD2. CDR1 is SQVTM and CDR2 is ANQGSEA in the germline V gene. The CDR3 is made up of 14 amino acids. V shed 5 bases, J shed 2 bases, and the junction held 8 bases outside the gene matches. The CDR3 nucleotides are TGCAGCGTTAAGGCGGGGGGCATAGCCTACGAGCAGTACTTC. As protein: CSVKAGGIAYEQYF.

The genes are TRBV5-1 and TRBJ2-2, with D perhaps TRBD1 or TRBD2 (5 bases each). This CDR3 is built from 17 residues. Trimming cost V 5 bases and J 1 base, with 18 bases left between them. Per germline, CDR1 SGHRS and CDR2 YFSETQ. CDR3 sequence: CASRSSGRSGNTGELFF. CDR3 in DNA: TGCGCCAGCAGAAGCTCGGGGCGGAGCGGGAACACCGGGGAGCTGTTTTTT.

This chain uses TRBV5-1 with TRBJ1-3, with 10 bases aligning to TRBD1. CDR1 and CDR2 from the germline V gene are SGHRS and YFSETQ. This CDR3 comprises 17 residues. V shed 3 bases, J shed 0 bases, and the junction held 6 bases outside the gene matches. The chain's CDR3 is CASSCRWTGGSGNTIYF. The CDR3 bases are TGCGCCAGCAGCTGCCGCTGGACAGGGGGCTCTGGAAACACCATATATTTT.

The chain has TRBV7-9 and TRBJ2-2; TRBD2 might be the D (5 bases). This CDR3 has 15 residues. Trimming removed 5 bases at V and 0 bases at J, with 10 bases between. Germline V gene data show CDR1 as SEHNR and CDR2 as FQNEAQ (reference sequence). CDR3 protein: CASSHGLTNTGELFF. CDR3 DNA sequence: TGTGCCAGCAGCCACGGACTGACGAACACCGGGGAGCTGTTTTTT.

This clonotype has just a few counts. This chain uses TRBV7-9 with TRBJ2-2; possible D gene TRBD1, 6 bases. Between the trimmed V and J ends, which lost 8 bases and 3 bases, there was a span of 16 bases. The CDR3 contains 15 residues. The germline CDR1 and CDR2 sequences are SEHNR and FQNEAQ (reference sequence). The CDR3 here is CASEGDTGYTGELFF. CDR3 nucleotides: TGTGCCAGCGAAGGGGATACAGGGTACACCGGGGAGCTGTTTTTT. The full variable domain, its missing parts supplied by reference TRBV7-9 and TRBJ2-2, is DTGVSQNPRHKITKRGQNVTFRCDPISEHNRLYWYRQTLGQGPEFLTYFQNEAQLEKSRLLSDRFSAERPKGSFSTLEIQRTEQGDSAMYLCASEGDTGYTGELFFGEGSRLTVL.

The chain carries TRBV11-2 and TRBJ2-3; tentatively, D is TRBD1 (6 bases). The CDR3 has 17 amino acids. V was pared by 3 bases and J by 0 bases, with 16 bases between. Germline-derived CDR1 and CDR2 are SGHAT and FQNNGV. Here the CDR3 reads CASSFRDIKGSTDTQYF. Here the CDR3 DNA reads TGTGCCAGCAGCTTTCGGGACATTAAGGGTAGCACAGATACGCAGTATTTT. Full variable domain (outside the CDR3, taken from reference TRBV11-2 and TRBJ2-3): EAGVAQSPRYKIIEKRQSVAFWCNPISGHATLYWYQQILGQGPKLLIQFQNNGVVDDSQLPKDRFSAERLKGVDSTLKIQPAKLEDSAVYLCASSFRDIKGSTDTQYFGPGTRLTVL.

On this clonotype: At one boundary the junction diverges from the germline segment, which might be a read error. The chain couples TRBV7-6 to TRBJ2-1; 12 bases line up with TRBD2. CDR3 size: 16 residues. The germline V gene has CDR1 SGHVS and CDR2 FNYEAQ. Here the CDR3 DNA reads TGTGCCAGCAGCTTAGTTACTAGCGGGGGGAACAAAGAGCAGTTCTTC. Amino acid sequence: CASSLVTSGGNKEQFF.

This clonotype was found a few times. V gene TRBV11-2 combines with J gene TRBJ1-1; 7 bases agree with TRBD1. The CDR3 is made up of 16 amino acids. Germline V gives CDR1 SGHAT, CDR2 FQNNGV. V shed 0 bases and J 3 bases; nucleotides not matched to a gene: 7. This chain's CDR3 is CASSLDLGQDYTEAFF. CDR3 DNA sequence: TGTGCCAGCAGCTTAGACCTCGGACAGGACTACACTGAAGCTTTCTTT.